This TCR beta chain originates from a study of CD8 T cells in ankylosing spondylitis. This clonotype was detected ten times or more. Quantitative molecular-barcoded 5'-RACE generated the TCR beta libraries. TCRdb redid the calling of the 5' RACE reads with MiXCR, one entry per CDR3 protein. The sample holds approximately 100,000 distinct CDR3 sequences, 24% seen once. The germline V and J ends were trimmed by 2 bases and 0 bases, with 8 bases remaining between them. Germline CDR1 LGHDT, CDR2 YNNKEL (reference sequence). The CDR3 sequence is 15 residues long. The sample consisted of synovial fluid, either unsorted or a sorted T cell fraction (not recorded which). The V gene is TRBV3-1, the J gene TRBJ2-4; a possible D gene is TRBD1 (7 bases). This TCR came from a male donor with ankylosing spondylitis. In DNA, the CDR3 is TGTGCCAGCAGCCAACAGGGGGGAGCCAAAAACATTCAGTACTTC. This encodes CASSQQGGAKNIQYF.